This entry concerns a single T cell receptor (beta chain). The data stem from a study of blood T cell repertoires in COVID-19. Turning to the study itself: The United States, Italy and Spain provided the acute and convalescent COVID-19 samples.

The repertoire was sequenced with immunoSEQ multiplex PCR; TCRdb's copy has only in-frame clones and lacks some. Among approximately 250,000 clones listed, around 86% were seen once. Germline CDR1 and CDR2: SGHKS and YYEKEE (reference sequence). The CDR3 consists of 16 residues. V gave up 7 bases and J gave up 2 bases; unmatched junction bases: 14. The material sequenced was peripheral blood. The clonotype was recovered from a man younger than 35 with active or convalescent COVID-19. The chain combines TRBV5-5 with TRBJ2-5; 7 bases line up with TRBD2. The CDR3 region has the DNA TGTGCCAGCGGGGTTATCGGGAGGCCCCAACAAGAGACCCAGTACTTC. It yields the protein CASGVIGRPQQETQYF.